Presented here are 3 T cell receptor beta chains from one specimen sequenced in a study of blood T cell repertoires in COVID-19. TCRdb keeps only in-frame clones here, not all; method: immunoSEQ multiplex PCR. The table shows some 130,000 clones, with around 89% occurring only once. The sample comprised peripheral blood. The receptor set was obtained from a man in his sixties with COVID-19, enrolled during active disease.

The chain links TRBV2 to TRBJ2-2, with TRBD2 matching over 10 bases. The CDR3 totals 16 residues. V was clipped by 7 bases and J by 0 bases; unmatched bases: 5. Germline V lookup: CDR1 SNHLY, CDR2 FYNNEI. For the CDR3, the DNA is TGTGCCAGCATGAGCAGCGGGGGGGCGAACACCGGGGAGCTGTTTTTT. Its protein is CASMSSGGANTGELFF.

This clone was recorded only once. The chain carries TRBV2 and TRBJ1-2; 8 positions agree with TRBD1. CDR1 SNHLY and CDR2 FYNNEI come from the germline V gene. Unmatched junction bases numbered 17, after V lost 9 bases and J lost 11 bases. The CDR3 has 14 residues. The DNA for the CDR3 is TGTGCCAGGGACGGGACAGGCCGGATCCTTAGATACACCTTC. It specifies CARDGTGRILRYTF.

DNA for the CDR3: TGTGCCAGCAGTAAATGGGACAGCAACTATAATTCACCCCTCCACTTT. This translates into CASSKWDSNYNSPLHF. This chain uses TRBV28 with TRBJ1-6, with 7 positions matching TRBD1. The trim removed 5 bases at V and 3 bases at J, leaving 7 bases unmatched. CDR1 and CDR2 from the germline V gene are MDHEN and SYDVKM. The CDR3 has 16 amino acids. Full variable domain (outside the CDR3, taken from reference TRBV28 and TRBJ1-6): DVKVTQSSRYLVKRTGEKVFLECVQDMDHENMFWYRQDPGLGLRLIYFSYDVKMKEKGDIPEGYSVSREKKERFSLILESASTNQTSMYLCASSKWDSNYNSPLHFGNGTRLTVT.